One sample yielded the 8 T cell receptor beta chains listed below, sequenced in a study of neoadjuvant nivolumab and ipilimumab in lung cancer. Only in-frame clones appear in the TCRdb table, and some are missing; sequencing was by immunoSEQ multiplex PCR. The data show roughly 28,000 clones, about 70% seen once. The sample here was tumor tissue, taken after neoadjuvant nivolumab, alone or with ipilimumab, at or shortly before surgery. The receptors were sampled from an adult with non-small cell lung cancer.

The chain joins TRBV6-6 to TRBJ1-1; TRBD1 agrees at 7 bases. Germline CDR1 is MNHNY and CDR2 is SVGAGI (reference sequence). The CDR3 loop spans 13 amino acids. The junction had 6 bases not matched to a gene; V was cut back by 6 bases and J by 5 bases. The DNA of the CDR3 is TGTGCCAGCAGCCCGACAGGGTGGACTGAAGCTTTCTTT. It translates to CASSPTGWTEAFF.

The chain uses TRBV12-5 and TRBJ2-7; D gene ambiguous. V was pared by 3 bases and J by 2 bases, with 8 bases between. This CDR3 has 13 amino acids. Germline CDR1 and CDR2: LGHNT and FRNRAP. CDR3 sequence: CASGLGPAYEQYF. The CDR3 nucleotides are TGTGCTAGTGGTTTAGGTCCGGCCTACGAGCAGTACTTC.

The chain joins TRBV5-1 to TRBJ1-1, with a possible D match to TRBD1 (6 bases). Germline CDR1 is SGHRS and CDR2 is YFSETQ. V was trimmed by 0 bases and J by 1 base, leaving 16 bases between them. The CDR3 covers 17 residues. This chain's CDR3 is CASSLARQGIPNTEAFF. The CDR3 coding sequence is TGCGCCAGCAGCTTGGCCAGGCAGGGGATCCCGAACACTGAAGCTTTCTTT.

This clone has more than one count but fewer than ten. The chain recombines TRBV6-1 with TRBJ1-2, with D unresolved. The CDR3 totals 11 residues. V dropped 7 bases and J dropped 4 bases, with 7 bases sitting between them. The germline V gene has CDR1 MNHNS and CDR2 SASEGT. The CDR3 spells CASIGSYGYTF. For the CDR3, the DNA is TGTGCCAGCATTGGGAGCTATGGCTACACCTTC.

The chain joins TRBV2 to TRBJ2-7; 9 nucleotides agree with TRBD1. Germline V lookup: CDR1 SNHLY, CDR2 FYNNEI. The CDR3 runs to 15 residues. With 8 bases clipped from V and 5 bases from J, the junction kept 13 bases outside the gene matches. The CDR3 reads CASPPHRGQFDEQYF. The CDR3 DNA reads as TGTGCCAGCCCCCCCCACAGGGGGCAGTTCGACGAGCAGTACTTC.

CDR3 nucleotides: TGCGCCAGCAGCCAAGCCCCGTGGGGGGGGAGTGATTCACCCCTCCACTTT. Translating it yields CASSQAPWGGSDSPLHF. The chain joins TRBV4-3 to TRBJ1-6, with TRBD1 as a possible D gene (5 bases). Germline lookup yields CDR1 LGHNA and CDR2 YSLEER. The V gene lost 1 base and the J gene lost 8 bases, with 18 bases spanning the gap. This CDR3 is 17 amino acids long.

The rearrangement links TRBV7-9 to TRBJ1-4; D might be TRBD1 (6 bases). Trimming took off 1 base at V and 4 bases at J, with 16 bases between the two ends. Germline assignment: CDR1 SEHNR and CDR2 FQNEAQ (reference sequence). The CDR3 runs to 17 residues. The CDR3 region is CASSLEPTGPINEKLFF. CDR3 nucleotides: TGTGCCAGCAGCTTAGAGCCGACAGGCCCGATTAATGAAAAACTGTTTTTT.

The rearrangement uses TRBV5-4 and TRBJ2-2; possible D gene TRBD1, 7 bases. CDR1 is SGHNT and CDR2 is YYREEE in the germline V gene (reference sequence). The CDR3 consists of 16 residues. The ends were cut back, 4 bases at V and 4 bases at J, with 17 bases in the middle. The CDR3 DNA is TGTGCCAGCAGCCGCGCGGGGACAGAGATCACCGGGGAGCTGTTTTTT. Translated, it gives CASSRAGTEITGELFF.